A single sample gave rise to the 5 T cell receptor beta chains below, sequenced in a study of T-cell memory formation after mild COVID-19. Using its own MiXCR run on the 5' RACE reads, TCRdb lists one record per CDR3 protein. The table shows around 440,000 distinct CDR3 sequences, with 15% to 20% occurring only once. The sample taken for sequencing was PBMCs or a T cell subset sorted from them (not recorded which). The origin of the receptors is an adult woman who had mild COVID-19 (a few samples of this study predate the infection). Cell type and time point are not known.

J is TRBJ1-1 and V is TRBV27, with 9 positions matching TRBD1. CDR3 size: 16 residues. The ends lost 1 base at V and 5 bases at J; junction bases unmatched: 8. CDR1 and CDR2 (germline): MNHEY, SMNVEV (reference sequence). CDR3 bases: TGTGCCAGCAGTTTATGGGGGACAGGGCCGGTTACTGAAGCTTTCTTT. Translation gives CASSLWGTGPVTEAFF.

This clonotype was seen more than once but under ten times. The V and J genes are TRBV20-1 and TRBJ2-7; 9 bases fit TRBD2. This CDR3 is 14 amino acids long. Germline V lookup: CDR1 DFQATT, CDR2 SNEGSKA (reference sequence). Germline trimming cut 5 bases from V and 0 bases from J; bases unmatched to any gene: 5. The CDR3 reads CSASSGAHSYEQYF. The CDR3 bases are TGCAGTGCTTCTAGCGGGGCCCACTCCTACGAGCAGTACTTC.

This clonotype was counted between two and nine times. The gene calls are TRBV7-2 and TRBJ2-1, with D possibly TRBD2 on 5 matching bases. Between the trimmed V and J ends, which lost 3 bases and 10 bases, there was a span of 13 bases. This CDR3 has 13 amino acids. CDR1 is SGHTA, CDR2 FQGNSA, per germline. The CDR3: CASSFDYPDEQFF. CDR3 DNA: TGTGCCAGCAGCTTTGACTACCCGGACGAGCAGTTCTTC. Looking up the rest from reference TRBV7-2 and TRBJ2-1 gives the full variable domain: GAGVSQSPSNKVTEKGKDVELRCDPISGHTALYWYRQSLGQGLEFLIYFQGNSAPDKSGLPSDRFSAERTGGSVSTLTIQRTQQEDSAVYLCASSFDYPDEQFFGPGTRLTVL.

This clonotype was seen a few times. This chain connects TRBV6-6 to TRBJ2-5; 7 positions agree with TRBD2. The CDR3 covers 14 residues. The germline V gene encodes CDR1 MNHNY and CDR2 SVGAGI (reference sequence). V gave up 1 base and J gave up 2 bases; unmatched junction bases: 1. In nucleotides, the CDR3 is TGTGCCAGCAGTTACTTCGGGGGGCAAGAGACCCAGTACTTC. The encoded protein is CASSYFGGQETQYF.

This clonotype was picked up a small number of times. This rearrangement joins TRBV5-1 to TRBJ2-7, with 8 nucleotides matching TRBD1. The CDR3 consists of 15 residues. Germline V lookup: CDR1 SGHRS, CDR2 YFSETQ. V dropped 4 bases and J dropped 2; count of bases not matched to a gene: 8. CDR3 sequence reads: CASSIGQGGPYEQYF. The CDR3 nucleotides are TGCGCCAGCAGCATCGGACAGGGCGGACCCTACGAGCAGTACTTC.